The 31 T cell receptor beta chains below come from one sample, sequenced in a study of OX40 agonist ivuxolimab in advanced cancers. Profiled with immunoSEQ multiplex PCR; TCRdb holds only in-frame clones, not every one. Here the sample spans 90,000 to 100,000 clones, roughly nine tenths being singletons. This sample comprised CD4+ or CD8+ T cells sorted from blood, obtained in a trial of the OX40 agonist ivuxolimab. The receptors originated from an adult with an advanced solid tumor such as melanoma, head and neck, liver or kidney cancer.

This clone was recorded once. The chain carries TRBV6-5 and TRBJ2-5, with D maybe TRBD2 (5 bases). V was trimmed by 6 bases and J by 7 bases, leaving 21 bases between them. Germline V gives CDR1 MNHEY, CDR2 SVGAGI. The length of the CDR3 is 15 residues. The CDR3 coding sequence is TGTGCCAGCAGCCCTGGTGGGAGTCGCCCAGGGACCCAGTACTTC. Encoded protein: CASSPGGSRPGTQYF.

The genes are TRBV18 and TRBJ2-7; a possible D gene is TRBD2 (5 bases). V gave up 3 bases and J gave up 6 bases, with 12 bases separating them. The CDR3 totals 13 residues. CDR1 is KGHSH and CDR2 is LQKENI in the germline V gene. CDR3 region: CASSPPGSSEQYF. The CDR3 DNA follows: TGTGCCAGCTCACCCCCGGGGTCAAGCGAGCAGTACTTC.

The rearrangement links TRBV7-9 to TRBJ2-4; a weak D match, TRBD1 (6 bases). Trimming took off 1 base at V and 6 bases at J, with 13 bases between the two ends. In germline, CDR1 is SEHNR, CDR2 FQNEAQ (reference sequence). This CDR3 is built from 15 residues. In nucleotides, the CDR3 is TGTGCCAGCAGCTTAGGGGGCCAGGGGACAAACATTCAGTACTTC. Translated: CASSLGGQGTNIQYF.

The chain couples TRBV5-1 to TRBJ2-1, with D maybe TRBD1 (6 bases). CDR1 SGHRS and CDR2 YFSETQ come from the germline V gene. Trimming cost V 3 bases and J 2 bases, with 27 bases left between them. The CDR3 is made up of 20 amino acids. The CDR3 spells CASSSDVGRGVASAYNEQFF. In DNA form, the CDR3 reads TGCGCCAGCAGCTCAGATGTTGGCAGGGGAGTGGCCAGCGCCTACAATGAGCAGTTCTTC.

This chain uses TRBV18 with TRBJ1-2, with 9 bases matching TRBD1. Trimming took 5 bases from V and 0 from J; bases not matched to a gene: 1. The CDR3 is 14 residues long. Germline V lookup: CDR1 KGHSH, CDR2 LQKENI. The CDR3 loop is CASSGDRANYGYTF. CDR3 DNA sequence: TGTGCCAGCTCAGGGGACAGGGCTAACTATGGCTACACCTTC.

V usage is TRBV7-3 and J usage is TRBJ2-3; the match to TRBD1 covers 9 bases. The J segment lost 0 bases and the V segment lost 2 bases, leaving 3 bases of the junction unmatched. CDR1 and CDR2 (germline): SGHTA, FQGTGA. This CDR3 is built from 16 residues. The CDR3 is CASSLDRGSSTDTQYF. Here the CDR3 DNA reads TGTGCCAGCAGCTTAGACAGGGGGTCTAGCACAGATACGCAGTATTTT. Looking up the rest from reference TRBV7-3 and TRBJ2-3 gives the full variable domain: GAGVSQTPSNKVTEKGKYVELRCDPISGHTALYWYRQSLGQGPEFLIYFQGTGAADDSGLPNDRFFAVRPEGSVSTLKIQRTERGDSAVYLCASSLDRGSSTDTQYFGPGTRLTVL.

J is TRBJ1-5 and V is TRBV6-5; the match to TRBD1 covers 9 bases. Looked up from germline, CDR1 is MNHEY and CDR2 is SVGAGI. V gave up 6 bases and J gave up 8 bases; unmatched junction bases: 11. This CDR3 contains 15 residues. CDR3 residues: CASRLDRGGGEPQHF. CDR3 in DNA: TGTGCCAGCAGATTGGACAGGGGAGGAGGAGAGCCCCAGCATTTT.

This clone was seen repeatedly, ten times or more. This chain uses TRBV19 with TRBJ2-2; no clear D. The length of the CDR3 is 14 residues. Trimming cost V 7 bases and J 2 bases, with 11 bases left between them. CDR1 and CDR2 from the germline V gene are LNHDA and SQIVND (reference sequence). The CDR3 loop is CASMLQLNTGELFF. CDR3 in DNA: TGTGCCAGTATGTTACAGCTTAACACCGGGGAGCTGTTTTTT.

The gene calls are TRBV7-9 and TRBJ1-1, with TRBD1 matching over 9 bases. CDR1 is SEHNR, CDR2 FQNEAQ, per germline (reference sequence). J was trimmed by 5 bases and V by 6 bases; bases with no gene match: 10. The CDR3 runs to 15 residues. The CDR3 DNA follows: TGTGCCAGCAGTTTCGGGACAGGGCATGGGACTGAAGCTTTCTTT. Translating it yields CASSFGTGHGTEAFF.

The J gene is TRBJ1-6, the V gene TRBV28; D is unclear. Deletions cut 9 bases from V and 3 bases from J, with 6 bases between. CDR1 is MDHEN, CDR2 SYDVKM, per germline. The CDR3 loop spans 12 amino acids. CDR3 DNA sequence: TGTGCCAGTTCCGTCTATAATTCACCCCTCCACTTT. Amino acid sequence: CASSVYNSPLHF.

The chain is built from TRBV7-2 and TRBJ2-1, with D perhaps matching TRBD1 (5 bases). Trimming cost V 2 bases and J 1 base, with 6 bases left between them. This CDR3 comprises 14 residues. Germline-derived CDR1 and CDR2 are SGHTA and FQGNSA. For the CDR3, the DNA is TGTGCCAGCAGCTTAAGACAGTCCTACAATGAGCAGTTCTTC. Translation: CASSLRQSYNEQFF.

V and J are TRBV6-4 and TRBJ1-2; D gene uncertain. The V gene's germline CDR1 is MRHNA and CDR2 SNTAGT. The CDR3 covers 11 residues. V lost 4 bases, J lost 8 bases, and 8 bases lay in between. The CDR3, as DNA: TGTGCCAGCAGTGGCCCGGGGGGCTACACCTTC. Its protein product is CASSGPGGYTF.

This chain uses TRBV29-1 with TRBJ2-1; 7 nucleotides match TRBD1. J lost 3 bases, V lost 1 base, and 6 bases had no gene match. The germline CDR1 and CDR2 sequences are SQVTM and ANQGSEA. The CDR3 covers 15 residues. CDR3 sequence (DNA): TGCAGCGTTGAAGGGGGACAGCAAAACTACAATGAGCAGTTCTTC. Protein sequence: CSVEGGQQNYNEQFF.

V is TRBV11-3 and J is TRBJ2-1; D gene unclear. The length of the CDR3 is 12 residues. Germline CDR1 is SGHNT and CDR2 is YENEEA. Trimming pared 5 bases from V and 7 bases from J, leaving 9 bases between. CDR3 region: CASSLLGNEQFF. The CDR3 DNA reads as TGTGCCAGCAGCCTTTTGGGGAATGAGCAGTTCTTC. The full variable domain, rest sourced from reference TRBV11-3 and TRBJ2-1, is EAGVVQSPRYKIIEKKQPVAFWCNPISGHNTLYWYLQNLGQGPELLIRYENEEAVDDSQLPKDRFSAERLKGVDSTLKIQPAELGDSAVYLCASSLLGNEQFFGPGTRLTVL.

The rearrangement links TRBV10-3 to TRBJ2-3, with unresolved D. V was pared by 3 bases and J by 7 bases, with 11 bases between. The CDR3 length is 13 residues. Looked up from germline, CDR1 is ENHRY and CDR2 is SYGVKD. The chain's CDR3 is CAISDRKRNTQYF. The CDR3 DNA is TGTGCCATCAGTGATCGGAAGAGGAATACGCAGTATTTT.

The genes are TRBV6-1 and TRBJ2-2, with TRBD1 as a possible D gene (6 bases). Germline lookup yields CDR1 MNHNS and CDR2 SASEGT. The ends were cut back, 5 bases at V and 7 bases at J, with 14 bases in the middle. The CDR3 totals 14 residues. The CDR3 is CASSPFRGIGELFF. As DNA, the CDR3 is TGTGCCAGCAGTCCATTCAGGGGAATCGGGGAGCTGTTTTTT.

V gene TRBV4-1 combines with J gene TRBJ1-6; TRBD1 might be the D (5 bases). V was pared by 1 base and J by 4 bases, with 8 bases between. CDR1 is MGHRA, CDR2 YSYEKL, per germline. This CDR3 spans 15 amino acids. In DNA, the CDR3 is TGCGCCAGCAGCCAAGGACAGATTTATAATTCACCCCTCCACTTT. It encodes CASSQGQIYNSPLHF.

The V call is TRBV18, the J call TRBJ2-7; 8 bases fit TRBD2. Germline loops: CDR1 KGHSH, CDR2 LQKENI. The CDR3 contains 16 residues. V lost 3 bases to trimming and J lost 6 bases; unmatched junction nucleotides: 13. CDR3 loop: CASSPGGAGELVEQYV. DNA for the CDR3: TGTGCCAGCTCACCCGGGGGAGCGGGAGAGTTGGTCGAGCAGTACGTC.

The rearrangement joins TRBV28 to TRBJ2-4, with D possibly being TRBD1 or TRBD2 (5 bases each). In germline, CDR1 is MDHEN, CDR2 SYDVKM. Trimming left V 6 bases short and J 4 bases short, with 16 bases between. The CDR3 covers 15 residues. The CDR3 nucleotides read TGTGCCAGCAGCGACGGCGGCGAGGGGAAAAACATTCAGTACTTC. Residues: CASSDGGEGKNIQYF.

This chain links TRBV19 with TRBJ2-7; 9 bases map to TRBD1. CDR1 is LNHDA, CDR2 SQIVND, per germline (reference sequence). The CDR3 loop spans 13 amino acids. V shed 3 bases, J shed 6 bases, and the junction held 3 bases outside the gene matches. The CDR3 DNA reads as TGTGCCAGTAGTATCGGGACAGGGTCCGAGCAGTACGTC. Translated, it gives CASSIGTGSEQYV.

This clone has a single count. V and J are TRBV5-1 and TRBJ2-7; tentative D call: TRBD1 (5 bases). CDR1 and CDR2 from the germline V gene are SGHRS and YFSETQ. The CDR3 spans 17 residues. Trimming stripped 0 bases from V and 0 bases from J, with 16 bases between. The CDR3 sequence: CASSLAKVTRGSYEQYF. In nucleotides, the CDR3 is TGCGCCAGCAGCTTGGCCAAGGTCACAAGGGGCTCCTACGAGCAGTACTTC.

Concerning this clone itself: Other DNA sequences of this sample code for an identical CDR3. The V call is TRBV18, the J call TRBJ1-1; D not certain. Germline assignment: CDR1 KGHSH and CDR2 LQKENI. V was shortened by 5 bases and J by 1 base, with 5 bases between the two germline ends. The CDR3 extends over 12 amino acids. CDR3 nucleotides: TGTGCCAGCTCAGGCGGGAACACTGAAGCTTTCTTT. It encodes CASSGGNTEAFF.

The chain combines TRBV6-6 with TRBJ1-1; D is unresolved. Germline V gene data show CDR1 as MNHNY and CDR2 as SVGAGI (reference sequence). This CDR3 is built from 11 residues. V lost 5 bases and J lost 7, with 8 bases in between. Here the CDR3 reads CASSQVSEAFF. Here the CDR3 DNA reads TGTGCCAGCAGTCAAGTAAGTGAAGCTTTCTTT.

The chain links TRBV5-6 to TRBJ2-1; TRBD2 agrees at 10 bases. The CDR3 covers 16 residues. Germline values: CDR1 SGHDT, CDR2 YYEEEE. Trimming took 4 bases from V and 9 from J; bases not matched to a gene: 13. The CDR3 region is CASSPSSAGGPGEQFF. In DNA form, the CDR3 reads TGTGCCAGCAGCCCCTCGTCAGCGGGAGGGCCTGGTGAGCAGTTCTTC.

The chain joins TRBV7-8 to TRBJ1-1, with D tentatively TRBD1 (5 bases). Germline V lookup: CDR1 SGHVS, CDR2 FQNEAQ. V lost 5 bases and J lost 1, with 8 bases in between. The CDR3 runs to 13 residues. The CDR3 is CASSHGANTEAFF. The CDR3 coding sequence is TGTGCCAGCAGCCACGGGGCGAACACTGAAGCTTTCTTT.

The chain joins TRBV19 to TRBJ1-2, with D unclear. The CDR3 spans 15 residues. Trimming left V 0 bases short and J 4 bases short, with 12 bases between. Germline CDR1 is LNHDA and CDR2 is SQIVND (reference sequence). CDR3 nucleotide sequence: TGTGCCAGTAGTATAGATCGTTCAGGCTTCTATGGCTACACCTTC. Protein product: CASSIDRSGFYGYTF. The full variable domain, in which reference TRBV19 and TRBJ1-2 provide the parts outside the CDR3, is DGGITQSPKYLFRKEGQNVTLSCEQNLNHDAMYWYRQDPGQGLRLIYYSQIVNDFQKGDIAEGYSVSREKKESFPLTVTSAQKNPTAFYLCASSIDRSGFYGYTFGSGTRLTVV.

The V and J genes are TRBV5-1 and TRBJ2-5, with D possibly TRBD2 on 6 matching bases. The CDR3 extends over 14 amino acids. Trimming took 3 bases from V and 4 from J, leaving 13 bases between them. Germline V gene sequence: CDR1 SGHRS, CDR2 YFSETQ. CDR3 bases: TGCGCCAGCAGCTGGGGGGTCGAGGGAGAGACCCAGTACTTC. It yields the protein CASSWGVEGETQYF.

J is TRBJ1-3 and V is TRBV4-2; tentatively, D is TRBD1 (5 bases). Germline loops: CDR1 LGHNA, CDR2 YNFKEQ. Trimming shortened V by 5 bases and J by 0 bases, and 8 bases separated the two germline ends. This CDR3 comprises 14 residues. CDR3 region: CASSGASSGNTIYF. The DNA of the CDR3 is TGTGCCAGCAGCGGGGCCAGCTCTGGAAACACCATATATTTT.

This chain connects TRBV18 to TRBJ2-5; 11 nucleotides match TRBD2. J lost 4 bases, V lost 2 bases, and 3 bases had no gene match. The length of the CDR3 is 15 residues. Germline CDR1 and CDR2: KGHSH and LQKENI. In DNA form, the CDR3 reads TGTGCCAGCTCACCAAATAGCGGGAGGGGAGAGACCCAGTACTTC. It encodes CASSPNSGRGETQYF.

The chain has TRBV6-6 and TRBJ2-1; D is tentatively TRBD1 or TRBD2 (5 bases each). The germline V gene has CDR1 MNHNY and CDR2 SVGAGI (reference sequence). The CDR3 runs 13 residues. V was clipped by 6 bases and J by 14 bases, with 20 bases between them. In DNA form, the CDR3 reads TGTGCCAGCAGGGGGACCCGCACGTCGGAGAAGTTCTTC. This sequence encodes CASRGTRTSEKFF.

The CDR3 loop reads CASSYSPPGQRNEQFF. In DNA, the CDR3 is TGTGCCAGCAGTTACTCACCGCCGGGACAGAGGAATGAGCAGTTCTTC. The genes are TRBV6-5 and TRBJ2-1; 7 bases fit TRBD1. Per the germline V gene, CDR1 is MNHEY and CDR2 is SVGAGI. V lost 0 bases and J lost 7; bases outside the gene matches: 9. The CDR3 is made up of 16 amino acids.